The rows below give T cell receptor beta chains drawn from one sample of a study of shared clonotypes between healthy human individuals. Here immunoSEQ multiplex PCR was the method, and the copy in TCRdb shows in-frame clones only, minus some. Of approximately 1.4 million clones listed, 95% to 99% are singletons. Sequencing was performed on naive CD4+ T cells sorted from blood. Source of these receptors: a man younger than 45 in good health. CDR3s include the opening cysteine and the closing phenylalanine or tryptophan. D genes are given only for firm matches. Size tells how often a clone was seen (once, few, many) or the class of an expanded clone, and some rows leave it out.

j_gene,abundance,v_gene,d_gene,CDR3aa,CDR3nt
TRBJ2-1,.,TRBV5-1,.,CASSQETGRGFF,TGCGCCAGCAGCCAAGAGACCGGGAGAGGGTTCTTC
TRBJ1-2,.,TRBV25-1,.,CASSEGGQNYGYTF,TGTGCCAGCAGTGAAGGTGGGCAAAACTATGGCTACACCTTC
TRBJ1-5,.,TRBV5-1,.,CASSLAQGGQPQHF,TGCGCCAGCAGCTTGGCGCAGGGCGGTCAGCCCCAGCATTTT
TRBJ2-1,.,TRBV9,.,CASSSQGFEQFF,TGTGCCAGCAGTTCTCAGGGTTTTGAGCAGTTCTTC
TRBJ2-1,.,TRBV7-9,TRBD1,CASSLGRTTGGSYNEQFF,TGTGCCAGCAGCTTAGGACGGACGACAGGGGGCTCCTACAATGAGCAGTTCTTC
TRBJ2-3,.,TRBV7-2,.,CASSFSVGATDTQYF,TGTGCCAGCAGCTTCTCTGTGGGGGCCACAGATACGCAGTATTTT
TRBJ2-1,.,TRBV19,.,CASSIRGGSYNEQFF,TGTGCCAGTAGTATCAGAGGGGGCTCCTACAATGAGCAGTTCTTC
TRBJ1-1,.,TRBV28,.,CASIREYGYTEAFF,TGTGCCAGCATTCGAGAATACGGGTACACTGAAGCTTTCTTT
TRBJ1-2,.,TRBV21-1,.,CASSFRTGWNYGYTF,TGTGCCAGCTCCTTCCGGACAGGGTGGAACTATGGCTACACCTTC
TRBJ2-3,.,TRBV5-1,.,CASSLSQSTSTDTQYF,TGCGCCAGCAGCTTGTCCCAGTCGACTAGCACAGATACGCAGTATTTT
TRBJ2-1,.,TRBV14,.,CASSLNAGYGEQFF,TGTGCCAGCAGCCTAAACGCGGGTTACGGCGAGCAGTTCTTC
TRBJ2-3,.,TRBV5-5,.,CASSPGLLGAQYF,TGTGCCAGCAGCCCGGGACTTCTCGGCGCGCAGTATTTT
TRBJ1-2,.,TRBV5-4,.,CASSLRDGTNYGYTF,TGTGCCAGCAGCTTGAGGGACGGGACTAACTATGGCTACACCTTC
TRBJ2-1,.,TRBV5-5,.,CASSLTMGEQFF,TGTGCCAGCAGCCTTACCATGGGGGAGCAGTTCTTC
TRBJ2-7,.,TRBV7-9,TRBD1,CASSTGQTLYYEQYF,TGTGCCAGCAGCACGGGACAGACCTTATACTACGAGCAGTACTTC
TRBJ2-7,.,TRBV5-4,.,CASSVGGEQYF,TGTGCCAGCAGCGTAGGGGGGGAGCAGTACTTC
TRBJ2-7,.,TRBV15,.,CATSRDKGFWYF,TGTGCCACCAGCAGAGATAAAGGGTTTTGGTACTTC
TRBJ2-7,.,TRBV29-1,.,CSPRVSLSYEQYF,TGCAGCCCCAGGGTATCTCTCTCCTACGAGCAGTACTTC
TRBJ2-1,.,TRBV28,TRBD2,CASSVAGFQMEQFF,TGTGCCAGCAGTGTAGCGGGATTCCAAATGGAGCAGTTCTTC
TRBJ2-1,.,TRBV7-6,.,CASSNMAGEQFF,TGTGCCAGCAGCAATATGGCCGGTGAGCAGTTCTTC
TRBJ2-1,.,TRBV5-4,.,CASSAGESSYNEQFF,TGTGCCAGCAGCGCAGGGGAAAGCTCCTACAATGAGCAGTTCTTC
TRBJ2-1,.,TRBV9,.,CASSVGALAPISNEQFF,TGTGCCAGCAGCGTAGGGGCCCTAGCCCCTATATCCAATGAGCAGTTCTTC
TRBJ2-7,.,TRBV28,.,CASSETGRGGYEQYF,TGTGCCAGCAGTGAGACAGGGCGCGGGGGCTACGAGCAGTACTTC
TRBJ2-2,.,TRBV11-3,TRBD2,CASSPAVSGSTGELFF,TGTGCCAGCAGCCCCGCAGTTAGCGGGAGCACCGGGGAGCTGTTTTTT
TRBJ1-1,.,TRBV25-1,.,CASSGGTRGPDTEAFF,TGTGCCAGCAGTGGCGGTACCCGGGGACCGGACACTGAAGCTTTCTTT
TRBJ2-5,once,TRBV30,.,CAWGTGGAEETQYF,TGTGCCTGGGGTACAGGGGGGGCGGAGGAGACCCAGTACTTC
TRBJ2-7,.,TRBV11-2,.,CASSDQTRSSYEQYF,TGTGCCAGCAGCGATCAAACAAGGAGCTCCTACGAGCAGTACTTC
TRBJ2-1,.,TRBV5-1,.,CASSSADSYNEQFF,TGCGCCAGCAGCTCCGCTGACTCCTACAATGAGCAGTTCTTC
TRBJ2-7,once,TRBV5-1,.,CASSLGSVPSYEQYF,TGCGCCAGCAGCTTGGGGTCCGTCCCCTCCTACGAGCAGTACTTC
TRBJ2-3,.,TRBV13,TRBD2,CASVLASTDTQYF,TGTGCCAGCGTACTAGCGAGCACAGATACGCAGTATTTT
TRBJ2-7,.,TRBV18,TRBD1,CASSPYRTGVYEQYF,TGTGCCAGCTCACCATACAGGACAGGGGTGTACGAGCAGTACTTC
TRBJ2-7,.,TRBV7-9,.,CASSIVGTSNYEQYF,TGTGCCAGCAGCATTGTCGGGACCTCCAACTACGAGCAGTACTTC
TRBJ2-1,once,TRBV7-9,.,CASSLRTQLSYNEQFF,TGTGCCAGCAGCTTGAGAACTCAACTTTCCTACAATGAGCAGTTCTTC
TRBJ2-2,.,TRBV2,TRBD1,CASSHRAGQGAPNTGELFF,TGTGCCAGCAGCCACCGGGCGGGACAGGGGGCGCCGAACACCGGGGAGCTGTTTTTT
TRBJ2-1,.,TRBV7-2,.,CASSSTGRTYNEQFF,TGTGCCAGCAGCTCAACAGGGAGGACCTACAATGAGCAGTTCTTC
TRBJ2-5,.,TRBV25-1,.,CASSEFLGRQETQYF,TGTGCCAGCAGTGAATTCCTAGGCAGACAAGAGACCCAGTACTTC
TRBJ2-4,.,TRBV5-1,TRBD1,CASSDRGHVDIQYF,TGCGCCAGCAGTGACAGGGGGCATGTTGACATTCAGTACTTC
TRBJ2-1,.,TRBV7-2,.,CASSLDLGEQFF,TGTGCCAGCAGCTTAGACTTGGGTGAGCAGTTCTTC
TRBJ2-2,.,TRBV10-3,TRBD1,CAISDNRGASNTGELFF,TGTGCCATCAGTGATAACAGGGGCGCATCGAACACCGGGGAGCTGTTTTTT
TRBJ2-5,.,TRBV5-6,TRBD2,CASSLAGGIKETQYF,TGTGCCAGCAGTTTAGCGGGTGGTATCAAAGAGACCCAGTACTTC
TRBJ2-7,once,TRBV6-6,.,CASSPPKDVPLEQYF,TGTGCCAGCAGTCCACCTAAGGACGTGCCCCTCGAGCAGTACTTC
TRBJ2-2,.,TRBV5-1,TRBD1,CASSLTGVGELFF,TGCGCCAGCAGCTTGACAGGGGTCGGGGAGCTGTTTTTT
TRBJ2-7,.,TRBV7-9,.,CASSLEPAYYEQYF,TGTGCCAGCAGCTTAGAACCCGCCTACTACGAGCAGTACTTC
TRBJ2-1,.,TRBV7-9,TRBD2,CASSLGGRGNEQFF,TGTGCCAGCAGCTTAGGCGGGAGGGGAAATGAGCAGTTCTTC
TRBJ2-5,once,TRBV19,.,CASRTAYQETQYF,TGTGCCAGTCGGACAGCTTACCAAGAGACCCAGTACTTC